These T cell receptor beta chains were read from a single sample in a study of T cell repertoires in cytomegalovirus infection. A single record per CDR3 protein comes from TCRdb applying MiXCR to the reads. The data show about 210,000 distinct CDR3 sequences, about 7% seen once. What was sequenced was PBMCs. Receptors originate from a human donor in good health (CMV status not recorded). Some clones in this sample may be carry-over from other donors' samples. Both conserved end residues are part of each CDR3. Each record gives: J gene, V gene, D gene, clone size, CDR3 protein, CDR3 DNA. The D gene is left open where the match is weak. Not every row has a clone size; where given, it reads once, few, many or a size class.

J gene: TRBJ2-5; V gene: TRBV7-2; D gene: .; clone size: many; CDR3 protein: CASSLASTGETQYF; CDR3 DNA: TGTGCCAGCAGCTTAGCTAGTACGGGGGAGACCCAGTACTTC
J gene: TRBJ2-5; V gene: TRBV20-1; D gene: TRBD1; clone size: .; CDR3 protein: CSASGTGGETQYF; CDR3 DNA: TGCAGTGCTAGCGGGACAGGGGGAGAGACCCAGTACTTC
J gene: TRBJ1-2; V gene: TRBV7-2; D gene: .; clone size: many; CDR3 protein: CASSLGSQDYGYTF; CDR3 DNA: TGTGCCAGCAGCTTAGGGAGTCAGGACTATGGCTACACCTTC
J gene: TRBJ1-1; V gene: TRBV7-9; D gene: .; clone size: many; CDR3 protein: CASSLGFTRNTEAFF; CDR3 DNA: TGTGCCAGCAGCTTAGGGTTCACCCGGAACACTGAAGCTTTCTTT
J gene: TRBJ2-3; V gene: TRBV10-3; D gene: TRBD2; clone size: many; CDR3 protein: CAISLGTSGGQGYTQYF; CDR3 DNA: TGTGCCATCAGCCTCGGGACTAGCGGGGGACAGGGGTATACGCAGTATTTT
J gene: TRBJ1-1; V gene: TRBV7-9; D gene: .; clone size: many; CDR3 protein: CASSPGIYETEAFF; CDR3 DNA: TGTGCCAGCAGCCCGGGGATTTACGAGACTGAAGCTTTCTTT
J gene: TRBJ2-7; V gene: TRBV12-3/TRBV12-4; D gene: .; clone size: many; CDR3 protein: CASSSQAYEQYF; CDR3 DNA: TGTGCCAGCAGTTCACAGGCATACGAGCAGTACTTC
J gene: TRBJ2-4; V gene: TRBV28; D gene: .; clone size: .; CDR3 protein: CASRPFGDGKNIQYF; CDR3 DNA: TGTGCCAGCAGGCCTTTCGGGGATGGCAAAAACATTCAGTACTTC
J gene: TRBJ1-2; V gene: TRBV29-1; D gene: .; clone size: many; CDR3 protein: CSVATGMFYGYTF; CDR3 DNA: TGCAGCGTTGCTACAGGGATGTTCTATGGCTACACCTTC
J gene: TRBJ1-1; V gene: TRBV7-2; D gene: .; clone size: many; CDR3 protein: CASSLRTIMNTEAFF; CDR3 DNA: TGTGCCAGCAGCTTAAGGACCATTATGAACACTGAAGCTTTCTTT
J gene: TRBJ1-5; V gene: TRBV7-8; D gene: .; clone size: many; CDR3 protein: CASSTGGGRDSNQPQHF; CDR3 DNA: TGTGCCAGCAGCACGGGGGGAGGCCGGGATAGCAATCAGCCCCAGCATTTT